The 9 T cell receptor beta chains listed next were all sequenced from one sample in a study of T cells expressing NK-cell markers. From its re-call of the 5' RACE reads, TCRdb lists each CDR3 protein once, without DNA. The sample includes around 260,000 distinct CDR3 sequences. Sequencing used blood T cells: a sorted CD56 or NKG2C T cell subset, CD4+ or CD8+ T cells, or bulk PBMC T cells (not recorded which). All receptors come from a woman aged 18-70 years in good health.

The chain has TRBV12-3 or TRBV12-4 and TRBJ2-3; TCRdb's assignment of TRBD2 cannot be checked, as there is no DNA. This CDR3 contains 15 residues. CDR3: CASSLDQRSTDTQYF.

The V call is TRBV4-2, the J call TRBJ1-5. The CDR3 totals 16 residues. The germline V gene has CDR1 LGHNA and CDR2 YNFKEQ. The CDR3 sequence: CASSQAGGAGNQPQHF.

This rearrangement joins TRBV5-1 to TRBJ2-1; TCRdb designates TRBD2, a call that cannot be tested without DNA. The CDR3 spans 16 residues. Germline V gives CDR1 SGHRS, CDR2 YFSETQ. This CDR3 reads CASSLGSGREGNEQFF.

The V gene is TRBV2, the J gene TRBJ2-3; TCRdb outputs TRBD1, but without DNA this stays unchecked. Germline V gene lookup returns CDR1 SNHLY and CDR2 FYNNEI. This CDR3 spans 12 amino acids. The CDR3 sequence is CASSPSPGGQYF.

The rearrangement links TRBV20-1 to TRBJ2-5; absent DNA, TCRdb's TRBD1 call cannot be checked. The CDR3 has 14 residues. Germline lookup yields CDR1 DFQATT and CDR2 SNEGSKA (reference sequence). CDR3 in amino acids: CSARDPGGAETQYF.

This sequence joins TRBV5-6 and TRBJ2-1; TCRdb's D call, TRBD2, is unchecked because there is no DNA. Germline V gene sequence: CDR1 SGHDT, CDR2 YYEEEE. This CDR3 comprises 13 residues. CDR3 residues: CASSFGTRVEQFF.

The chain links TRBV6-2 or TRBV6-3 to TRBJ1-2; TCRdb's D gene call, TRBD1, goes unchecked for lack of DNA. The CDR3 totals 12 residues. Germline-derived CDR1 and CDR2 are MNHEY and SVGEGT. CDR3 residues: CASRQDPGGYTF.

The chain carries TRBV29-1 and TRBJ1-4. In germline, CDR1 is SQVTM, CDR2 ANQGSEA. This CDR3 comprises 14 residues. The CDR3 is CSVTTGATNEKLFF. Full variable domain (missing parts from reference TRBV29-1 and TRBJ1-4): SAVISQKPSRDICQRGTSLTIQCQVDSQVTMMFWYRQQPGQSLTLIATANQGSEATYESGFVIDKFPISRPNLTFSTLTVSNMSPEDSSIYLCSVTTGATNEKLFFGSGTQLSVL.

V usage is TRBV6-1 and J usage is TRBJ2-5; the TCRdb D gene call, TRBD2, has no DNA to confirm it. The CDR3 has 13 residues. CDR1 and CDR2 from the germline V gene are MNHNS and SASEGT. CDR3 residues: CASRGTLQETQYF.